A selection of T cell receptor beta chains follows, all from one sample in a study of blood T cell repertoires in COVID-19. Sequencing used immunoSEQ multiplex PCR; TCRdb keeps in-frame clones, though not all of them. The sample shows 110,000 or so clones, 60% to 85% of them seen only once. Sequenced sample: peripheral blood. These receptors all stem from a man in his 70s with acute or convalescent COVID-19. CDR3s include the opening cysteine and the closing phenylalanine or tryptophan. Fields, in order: J gene, D gene, clone size, V gene, CDR3 protein, CDR3 DNA. A D gene is named only where the DNA matches it firmly. Not every row has a clone size; where given, it reads once, few, many or a size class.

TRBJ1-2 | . | . | TRBV28 | CASSLSDVSVSGGYTF | TGTGCCAGCAGTTTATCGGACGTTTCGGTCTCGGGGGGCTACACCTTC
TRBJ2-3 | TRBD2 | . | TRBV5-1 | CASIIGAGGPSTQYF | TGCGCCAGCATAATTGGGGCGGGGGGGCCCAGTACGCAGTATTTT
TRBJ1-6 | TRBD1 | . | TRBV2 | CASLTGGTGSPLHF | TGTGCCAGCCTGACAGGGGGCACGGGTTCACCCCTCCACTTT
TRBJ2-7 | TRBD1 | . | TRBV11-2 | CASSLTGVTYEQYF | TGTGCCAGCAGCCTGACAGGGGTTACTTACGAGCAGTACTTC
TRBJ2-5 | . | once | TRBV5-4 | CASSTGTHQETQYF | TGTGCCAGCAGCACCGGGACACACCAAGAGACCCAGTACTTC
TRBJ1-3 | . | . | TRBV30 | CVWGSGSGNTIYF | TGTGTTTGGGGCAGCGGCTCTGGAAACACCATATATTTT
TRBJ2-3 | TRBD2 | . | TRBV4-2 | CASSQQTSGVSTDTQYF | TGTGCCAGCAGCCAACAAACTAGCGGGGTTAGCACAGATACGCAGTATTTT
TRBJ2-4 | TRBD2 | . | TRBV7-9 | CASSLPLGRAEAKNIQYF | TGTGCCAGCAGCCTCCCCCTGGGGAGGGCGGAGGCCAAAAACATTCAGTACTTC
TRBJ1-2 | TRBD1 | . | TRBV19 | CASSINVGQHYGYTF | TGTGCCAGTAGTATCAATGTGGGACAGCACTATGGCTACACCTTC
TRBJ1-2 | TRBD1 | . | TRBV18 | CASSPTGQTNYGYTF | TGTGCCAGCTCACCAACGGGACAGACAAACTATGGCTACACCTTC
TRBJ2-5 | TRBD1 | . | TRBV6-2/TRBV6-3 | CASSPGTEQETQYF | TGTGCCAGCAGTCCCGGGACAGAACAAGAGACCCAGTACTTC
TRBJ1-4 | . | . | TRBV28 | CASSFFRGRTNEKLFF | TGTGCCAGCAGTTTCTTCAGGGGTCGAACTAATGAAAAACTGTTTTTT
TRBJ2-1 | TRBD1 | once | TRBV5-1 | CASSSSGTGGSNEQFF | TGCGCCAGCAGCTCCTCCGGGACAGGGGGTTCCAATGAGCAGTTCTTC
TRBJ1-2 | TRBD1 | . | TRBV7-9 | CASTIVGQGRYGYTF | TGTGCCAGCACCATAGTTGGACAGGGGAGGTATGGCTACACCTTC
TRBJ1-1 | TRBD1 | . | TRBV10-2 | CASSGTGAANTEAFF | TGCGCCAGCAGTGGGACAGGGGCGGCGAACACTGAAGCTTTCTTT
TRBJ2-5 | . | . | TRBV19 | CASSNYYQETQYF | TGTGCCAGTAGTAACTACTACCAAGAGACCCAGTACTTC
TRBJ2-7 | . | . | TRBV7-9 | CASSPSGIDEQYF | TGTGCCAGCAGCCCCTCAGGGATCGACGAGCAGTACTTC
TRBJ1-2 | TRBD1 | . | TRBV5-4 | CASSKTGGNYGYTF | TGTGCCAGCAGCAAGACAGGGGGCAACTATGGCTACACCTTC
TRBJ2-3 | TRBD2 | . | TRBV5-1 | CASSLGAGEGTQYF | TGCGCCAGCAGCTTGGGAGCGGGAGAGGGTACGCAGTATTTT
TRBJ2-1 | . | . | TRBV11-1 | CASSQPQGTTYNEQFF | TGTGCCAGCAGCCAGCCCCAGGGGACCACCTACAATGAGCAGTTCTTC
TRBJ1-2 | . | . | TRBV20-1 | CSASRQGTLWGYGYTF | TGCAGTGCTAGTCGCCAGGGGACCCTTTGGGGCTATGGCTACACCTTC
TRBJ1-1 | TRBD1 | . | TRBV27 | CASSLRGTGPNTEAFF | TGTGCCAGCAGCCTACGAGGGACAGGGCCGAACACTGAAGCTTTCTTT
TRBJ2-1 | TRBD1 | . | TRBV7-2 | CASSLAMGQGGYNEQFF | TGTGCCAGCAGCTTAGCGATGGGACAGGGGGGGTACAATGAGCAGTTCTTC
TRBJ2-7 | TRBD1 | . | TRBV28 | CASSHPGTGNYEQYF | TGTGCCAGCAGCCACCCCGGGACAGGAAACTACGAGCAGTACTTC
TRBJ2-5 | TRBD1 | . | TRBV12-5 | CASGRDRGETQYF | TGTGCTAGTGGCCGCGACAGGGGAGAGACCCAGTACTTC
TRBJ1-2 | . | . | TRBV6-5 | CASSLSLEALSFGYTF | TGTGCCAGCAGTTTAAGTCTAGAGGCACTGAGCTTTGGCTACACCTTC
TRBJ2-1 | TRBD1 | once | TRBV9 | CASSRTGGLRSSYNEQFF | TGTGCCAGCAGCCGGACAGGGGGCCTCCGGAGCTCCTACAATGAGCAGTTCTTC
TRBJ1-1 | . | . | TRBV6-5 | CASSYNSLNTEAFF | TGTGCCAGCAGTTACAACAGTCTGAACACTGAAGCTTTCTTT
TRBJ1-1 | TRBD1 | . | TRBV2 | CASVLQGRTEAFF | TGTGCCAGTGTTTTACAGGGGAGGACTGAAGCTTTCTTT
TRBJ1-1 | . | . | TRBV5-1 | CASCRVGGSGTEAFF | TGCGCCAGCTGTCGGGTTGGGGGCTCGGGCACTGAAGCTTTCTTT
TRBJ2-1 | . | . | TRBV6-5 | CASSYSPDTYNEQFF | TGTGCCAGCAGTTACTCCCCCGACACATACAATGAGCAGTTCTTC
TRBJ2-2 | . | . | TRBV28 | CASNGGDTNTGELFF | TGTGCCAGCAACGGAGGCGACACAAATACCGGGGAGCTGTTTTTT
TRBJ2-3 | . | . | TRBV10-3 | CAISDSSWTASSTDTQYF | TGTGCCATCAGTGACTCGTCATGGACAGCGAGTAGCACAGATACGCAGTATTTT
TRBJ2-5 | TRBD2 | once | TRBV11-3 | CASSSWGGQETQYF | TGTGCCAGCAGTTCATGGGGGGGCCAAGAGACCCAGTACTTC
TRBJ2-3 | . | once | TRBV5-1 | CASSLRGGTDTQYF | TGCGCCAGCAGCCTGAGAGGAGGCACAGATACGCAGTATTTT
TRBJ1-4 | . | . | TRBV28 | CASSLPDVTVNEKLFF | TGTGCCAGCAGTTTACCGGACGTGACAGTGAATGAAAAACTGTTTTTT
TRBJ1-3 | TRBD1 | . | TRBV19 | CASRIGQGTGNTIYF | TGTGCCAGTAGAATCGGACAGGGAACTGGAAACACCATATATTTT
TRBJ2-7 | . | . | TRBV19 | CASSMGGSSYEQYF | TGTGCCAGTAGTATGGGTGGGAGCTCCTACGAGCAGTACTTC
TRBJ2-7 | . | few | TRBV5-6 | CASSLAQANLYEQYF | TGTGCCAGCAGCTTGGCTCAGGCGAATCTCTACGAGCAGTACTTC
TRBJ2-1 | TRBD2 | . | TRBV18 | CASSPRTSSYNEQFF | TGTGCCAGCTCACCGCGGACTAGCTCCTACAATGAGCAGTTCTTC
TRBJ1-1 | . | . | TRBV7-6 | CASSLSEVNTEAFF | TGTGCCAGCAGCTTATCGGAGGTCAACACTGAAGCTTTCTTT
TRBJ1-4 | . | . | TRBV28 | CASSLLGAGGEKLFF | TGTGCCAGCAGTTTGTTGGGGGCTGGGGGTGAAAAACTGTTTTTT
TRBJ1-2 | TRBD1 | . | TRBV9 | CASSKYGTANYGYTF | TGTGCCAGCAGCAAGTACGGGACAGCGAACTATGGCTACACCTTC
TRBJ1-5 | . | . | TRBV2 | CASRIGGDNQPQHF | TGTGCCAGCAGGATAGGGGGAGACAATCAGCCCCAGCATTTT
TRBJ1-5 | . | . | TRBV28 | CATGLDSDNQPQHF | TGTGCCACCGGACTGGACAGCGACAATCAGCCCCAGCATTTT
TRBJ1-1 | . | . | TRBV29-1 | CSAQGDTEAFF | TGCAGCGCCCAGGGTGACACTGAAGCTTTCTTT
TRBJ2-7 | . | . | TRBV12-5 | CASGFPFTGGDYEQYF | TGTGCTAGTGGTTTCCCCTTTACAGGGGGGGACTACGAGCAGTACTTC